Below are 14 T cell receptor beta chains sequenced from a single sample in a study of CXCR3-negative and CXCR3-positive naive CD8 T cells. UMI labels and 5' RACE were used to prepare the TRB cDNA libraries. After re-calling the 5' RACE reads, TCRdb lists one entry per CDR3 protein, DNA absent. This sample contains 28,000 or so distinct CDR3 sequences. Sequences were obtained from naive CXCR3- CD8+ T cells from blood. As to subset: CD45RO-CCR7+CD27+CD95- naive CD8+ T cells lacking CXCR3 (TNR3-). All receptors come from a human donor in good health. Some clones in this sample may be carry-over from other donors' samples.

CDR3 protein: CASSSLPLNTEAFF. The chain combines TRBV27 with TRBJ1-1. CDR3 length equals 14 residues. Germline V gives CDR1 MNHEY, CDR2 SMNVEV (reference sequence).

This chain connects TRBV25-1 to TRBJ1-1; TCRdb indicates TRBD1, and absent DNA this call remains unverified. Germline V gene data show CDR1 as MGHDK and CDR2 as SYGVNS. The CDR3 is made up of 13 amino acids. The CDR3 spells CASSAGLNTEAFF.

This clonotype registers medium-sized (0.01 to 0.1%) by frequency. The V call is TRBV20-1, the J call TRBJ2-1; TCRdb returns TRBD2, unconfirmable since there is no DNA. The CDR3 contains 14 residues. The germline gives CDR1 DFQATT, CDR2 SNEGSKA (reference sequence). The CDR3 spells CSASGTSGYNEQFF.

The CDR3 is CASRLGLSEQYF. The rearrangement uses TRBV12-3 or TRBV12-4 and TRBJ2-7; TCRdb indicates TRBD2, and absent DNA this call remains unverified. The CDR3 covers 12 residues.

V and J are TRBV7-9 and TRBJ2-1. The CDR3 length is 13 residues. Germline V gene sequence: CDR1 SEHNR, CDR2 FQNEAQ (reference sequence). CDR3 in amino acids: CASSPEEDNEQFF. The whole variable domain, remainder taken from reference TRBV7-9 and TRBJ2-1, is DTGVSQNPRHKITKRGQNVTFRCDPISEHNRLYWYRQTLGQGPEFLTYFQNEAQLEKSRLLSDRFSAERPKGSFSTLEIQRTEQGDSAMYLCASSPEEDNEQFFGPGTRLTVL.

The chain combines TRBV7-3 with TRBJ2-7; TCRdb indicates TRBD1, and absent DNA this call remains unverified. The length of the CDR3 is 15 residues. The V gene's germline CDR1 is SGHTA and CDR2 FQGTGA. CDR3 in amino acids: CASSLTRQGRHEQYF.

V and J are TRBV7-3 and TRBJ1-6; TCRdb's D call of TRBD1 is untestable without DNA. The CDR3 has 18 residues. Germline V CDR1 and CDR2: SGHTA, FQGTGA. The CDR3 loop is CASSLINSGTGDNSPLHF.

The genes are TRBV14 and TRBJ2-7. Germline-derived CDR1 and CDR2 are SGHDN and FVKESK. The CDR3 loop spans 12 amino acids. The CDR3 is CASSQVVYEQYF.

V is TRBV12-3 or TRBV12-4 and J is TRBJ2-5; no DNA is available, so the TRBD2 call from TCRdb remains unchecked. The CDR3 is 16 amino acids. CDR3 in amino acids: CASSLVAGGLQETQYF.

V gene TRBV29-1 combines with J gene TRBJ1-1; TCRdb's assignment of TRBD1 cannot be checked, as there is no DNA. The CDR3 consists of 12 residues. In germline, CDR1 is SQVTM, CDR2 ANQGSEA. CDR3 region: CSDRAGDTEAFF. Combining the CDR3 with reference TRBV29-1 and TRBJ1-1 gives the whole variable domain SAVISQKPSRDICQRGTSLTIQCQVDSQVTMMFWYRQQPGQSLTLIATANQGSEATYESGFVIDKFPISRPNLTFSTLTVSNMSPEDSSIYLCSDRAGDTEAFFGQGTRLTVV.

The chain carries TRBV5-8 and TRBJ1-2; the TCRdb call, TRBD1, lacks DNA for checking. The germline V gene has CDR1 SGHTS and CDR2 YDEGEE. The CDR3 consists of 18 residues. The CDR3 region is CASTGQGDVHSRNYGYTF. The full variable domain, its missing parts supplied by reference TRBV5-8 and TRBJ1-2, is EAGVTQSPTHLIKTRGQQATLRCSPISGHTSVYWYQQALGLGLQFLLWYDEGEERNRGNFPPRFSGRQFPNYSSELNVNALELEDSALYLCASTGQGDVHSRNYGYTFGSGTRLTVV.

This CDR3 is CASSLTPVRQGAAEDTQYF. This sequence joins TRBV7-3 and TRBJ2-3; no DNA is available, so the TRBD1 call from TCRdb remains unchecked. The CDR3 runs 19 residues. Germline loops: CDR1 SGHTA, CDR2 FQGTGA.

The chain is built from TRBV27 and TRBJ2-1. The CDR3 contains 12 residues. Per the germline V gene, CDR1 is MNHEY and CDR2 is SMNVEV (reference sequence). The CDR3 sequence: CASGFVYNEQFF.

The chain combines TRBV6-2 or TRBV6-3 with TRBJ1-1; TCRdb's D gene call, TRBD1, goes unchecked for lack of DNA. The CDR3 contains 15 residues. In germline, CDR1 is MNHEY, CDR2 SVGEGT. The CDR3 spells CASSFDREGNTEAFF.